A selection of T cell receptor beta chains follows, all from one sample in a study of regulatory T cells in long-lasting Graves disease. MiXCR, applied by TCRdb to the multiplex PCR reads, yields one record per CDR3 protein. The data hold about 420,000 distinct CDR3 sequences, with roughly a quarter observed a single time. The source was peripheral blood mononuclear cells (PBMCs), collected when the disease was refractory, from a patient treated with antithyroid drugs. The receptors originated from a female donor with Graves disease. CDR3s include the opening cysteine and the closing phenylalanine or tryptophan. Each record gives: J gene, V gene, D gene, clone size, CDR3 protein, CDR3 DNA. D genes are given only for firm matches. The size of a clone is reported for some rows only, either as once, few or many, or as a class for expanded clones.

>TRBJ2-4|TRBV28|NA|NA
CASSETSGMRNIQYF
TGTGCCAGCAGTGAGACCTCAGGGATGAGGAACATTCAGTACTTC
>TRBJ2-1|TRBV20-1|NA|many
CSASHRIKDEQFF
TGCAGTGCTAGTCACAGGATTAAAGATGAGCAGTTCTTC
>TRBJ2-7|TRBV6-2/TRBV6-3|NA|few
CASSSATGTTSYEQYF
TGTGCCAGCAGTTCGGCGACCGGGACAACGTCCTACGAGCAGTACTTC
>TRBJ2-6|TRBV6-1|TRBD2|few
CASSPYSGREYGANVLTF
TGTGCCAGCAGCCCCTATAGCGGGAGGGAGTATGGGGCCAACGTCCTGACTTTC
>TRBJ2-7|TRBV10-3|NA|NA
CAIRPATSYEQYF
TGTGCCATCAGGCCGGCGACGTCCTACGAGCAGTACTTC
>TRBJ1-4|TRBV19|NA|NA
CASSTTDAPLGKLFF
TGTGCCAGTAGTACCACAGACGCACCTCTTGGAAAACTGTTTTTT
>TRBJ2-7|TRBV19|TRBD1|few
CASSPQTGLGPDEQYF
TGTGCCAGTAGTCCCCAGACAGGGTTGGGTCCCGACGAGCAGTACTTC
>TRBJ2-5|TRBV6-1|NA|NA
CASGVDRVGETQYF
TGTGCCAGCGGAGTCGACAGAGTCGGTGAGACCCAGTACTTC
>TRBJ1-1|TRBV7-8|TRBD1|few
CASSSGQRTEAFF
TGTGCCAGCAGCTCGGGACAGAGAACTGAAGCTTTCTTT
>TRBJ2-7|TRBV9|NA|many
CASSTRDWTYEQYF
TGTGCCAGCAGCACCAGGGACTGGACCTACGAGCAGTACTTC
>TRBJ1-2|TRBV10-3|NA|NA
CAISRGPRQEDGCTF
TGTGCCATCAGTCGGGGACCGCGCCAGGAGGATGGCTGCACCTTC
>TRBJ1-2|TRBV7-9|NA|few
CASSSRVPGQGGFAYGYTF
TGTGCCAGCAGCTCGAGAGTCCCGGGACAAGGGGGGTTTGCCTATGGCTACACCTTC
>TRBJ2-2|TRBV5-1|NA|many
CASSLVASQAGELFF
TGCGCCAGCAGCTTGGTCGCCAGCCAGGCCGGGGAGCTGTTTTTT
>TRBJ2-2|TRBV3-1|TRBD2|few
CASSLRLAGGPGELFF
TGTGCCAGCAGCCTACGACTAGCGGGAGGGCCCGGGGAGCTGTTTTTT
>TRBJ1-1|TRBV6-5|NA|NA
CASSYGSIRSNTEAFF
TGTGCCAGCAGTTACGGGTCTATTAGGTCGAACACTGAAGCTTTCTTT
>TRBJ1-5|TRBV5-1|NA|NA
CASSIGRSNQPQHF
TGTGCCAGCAGCATAGGACGGAGCAATCAGCCCCAGCATTTT
>TRBJ2-3|TRBV3-1|NA|NA
CASSQEVEADTQYF
TGTGCCAGCAGCCAAGAGGTGGAAGCAGATACGCAGTATTTT
>TRBJ2-7|TRBV6-1|NA|many
CASGSWYEQYF
TGTGCCAGCGGGAGCTGGTACGAGCAGTACTTC
>TRBJ2-7|TRBV27|NA|few
CASSPLSGYEQYF
TGTGCCAGCAGTCCACTAAGCGGGTACGAGCAGTACTTC
>TRBJ2-1|TRBV12-3/TRBV12-4|NA|few
CASSIVGNEQFF
TGTGCCAGCAGCATTGTGGGTAATGAGCAGTTCTTC
>TRBJ2-5|TRBV28|TRBD1|many
CASRTGTGMGRAEETQYF
TGTGCCAGCAGAACCGGGACAGGGATGGGACGGGCAGAAGAGACCCAGTACTTC
>TRBJ2-7|TRBV11-2|NA|many
CASSLAQSWGIYEQYF
TGTGCCAGCAGCTTAGCCCAGAGTTGGGGGATCTACGAGCAGTACTTC
>TRBJ2-4|TRBV2|NA|many
CASRGTGAKNIQYF
TGTGCCAGCAGAGGAACAGGGGCCAAAAACATTCAGTACTTC
>TRBJ2-7|TRBV2|TRBD1|few
CASTLSPGQGPGEQYF
TGTGCCAGCACCCTAAGCCCGGGACAGGGGCCCGGGGAGCAGTACTTC
>TRBJ2-5|TRBV7-8|NA|many
CASSPKRSQETQYF
TGTGCCAGCAGCCCAAAAAGGAGTCAAGAGACCCAGTACTTC
>TRBJ2-7|TRBV5-1|NA|NA
CASSLQTGSYEQYF
TGCGCCAGCAGCTTACAAACAGGGAGCTACGAGCAGTACTTC
>TRBJ2-7|TRBV3-1|NA|NA
CASSQPGLTFYEQYF
TGTGCCAGCAGCCAACCGGGACTCACCTTCTACGAGCAGTACTTC
>TRBJ2-7|TRBV20-1|NA|many
CSAIPGQFSYEQYF
TGCAGTGCTATTCCCGGACAGTTCTCCTACGAGCAGTACTTC
>TRBJ1-3|TRBV5-1|NA|NA
CASSLEGTSGNTIYF
TGCGCCAGCAGCTTGGAAGGGACCTCTGGAAACACCATATATTTT
>TRBJ2-7|TRBV6-2/TRBV6-3|TRBD1|few
CASSSPGQGNEQYF
TGTGCCAGCAGCTCACCGGGACAGGGTAACGAGCAGTACTTC
>TRBJ2-3|TRBV28|NA|NA
CASRTETTDTQYF
TGTGCCAGCAGAACCGAGACCACAGATACGCAGTATTTT
>TRBJ2-1|TRBV2|TRBD2|few
CASKSGSVNEQFF
TGTGCCAGCAAAAGCGGGAGTGTGAATGAGCAGTTCTTC
>TRBJ2-7|TRBV7-2|TRBD2|NA
CANRPSGSYEQYF
TGTGCCAACAGGCCTAGCGGGAGCTACGAGCAGTACTTC
>TRBJ2-5|TRBV25-1|NA|few
CASSEPSREETQYF
TGTGCCAGCAGTGAACCCAGCAGGGAAGAGACCCAGTACTTC
>TRBJ2-7|TRBV15|NA|few
CATSRGGDNLEQYF
TGTGCCACCAGCAGAGGAGGGGACAATCTCGAGCAGTACTTC
>TRBJ1-3|TRBV2|NA|NA
CASSEREGNTIYF
TGTGCCAGCAGTGAGCGGGAGGGAAACACCATATATTTT
>TRBJ2-6|TRBV6-1|TRBD1|few
CAGSPGQGATGANVLTF
TGTGCCGGCAGTCCTGGACAGGGGGCGACTGGGGCCAACGTCCTGACTTTC
>TRBJ1-1|TRBV5-1|TRBD1|NA
CASSFGTGLMNTEAFF
TGCGCCAGCAGCTTCGGGACAGGGCTGATGAACACTGAAGCTTTCTTT
>TRBJ2-5|TRBV7-9|NA|few
CASSRSRGEETQYF
TGTGCCAGCAGTCGGTCCAGGGGAGAAGAGACCCAGTACTTC
>TRBJ2-5|TRBV5-8|NA|few
CASSRGLADGETQYF
TGTGCCAGCAGCCGGGGGCTAGCGGACGGGGAGACCCAGTACTTC
>TRBJ1-2|TRBV4-1|TRBD1|NA
CASSQDGTALYLNYGYTF
TGCGCCAGCAGCCAAGATGGGACAGCCCTCTACCTAAACTATGGCTACACCTTC
>TRBJ1-2|TRBV3-1|NA|few
CASSQDQVAGQRGYTF
TGTGCCAGCAGCCAAGACCAGGTCGCCGGGCAGCGCGGCTACACCTTC
>TRBJ1-5|TRBV5-5|NA|many
CASSLVGRDNQPQHF
TGTGCCAGCAGCTTGGTGGGCAGGGACAATCAGCCCCAGCATTTT
>TRBJ2-5|TRBV12-3/TRBV12-4|TRBD2|NA
CASSFGGRGETQYF
TGTGCCAGCAGTTTTGGCGGGAGAGGTGAGACCCAGTACTTC
>TRBJ1-4|TRBV6-2/TRBV6-3|TRBD1|NA
CASSLSYRTGLSKLFF
TGTGCCAGCAGTCTATCGTACCGGACAGGGCTGTCAAAACTGTTTTTT